The 19 T cell receptor beta chains given below trace back to one sample, sequenced in a study of blood T cell repertoires in COVID-19. Using immunoSEQ multiplex PCR, the repertoire was profiled, and TCRdb retains in-frame clones only, with some absent. The sample records about 55,000 clones, about 87% being singletons. The sample taken for sequencing was peripheral blood. The receptors stem from a man aged 35 to 55 with COVID-19, enrolled during active disease.

The V call is TRBV12-3 or TRBV12-4, the J call TRBJ1-5; D not certain. Trimming removed 2 bases from V and 1 base from J, with 3 bases in between. This CDR3 has 13 amino acids. The CDR3 nucleotides read TGTGCCAGCAGTTTATCGAGCAATCAGCCCCAGCATTTT. This sequence encodes CASSLSSNQPQHF.

This sequence joins TRBV7-9 and TRBJ2-7; 7 bases align to TRBD1. There are 14 residues in the CDR3. The germline V gene encodes CDR1 SEHNR and CDR2 FQNEAQ (reference sequence). With V trimmed by 5 bases and J by 4 bases, 8 bases remained unmatched. The CDR3 DNA follows: TGTGCCAGCAGCCCCGGGGACAGCCCTTACGAGCAGTACTTC. Translated, it gives CASSPGDSPYEQYF.

In the case of this clone: Germline and junction disagree at one end, which may indicate a read error. The chain has TRBV30 and TRBJ1-2; D is uncertain. The CDR3 has 12 amino acids. Germline CDR1 is GTSNPN and CDR2 is SVGIG (reference sequence). CDR3 coding DNA: TGTGCCTGGAGTGTAATGGGAGGCGCCGGTCACTTC. As protein: CAWSVMGGAGHF.

The chain has TRBV11-3 and TRBJ2-7, with D maybe TRBD2 (6 bases). The germline V and J ends were trimmed by 3 bases and 6 bases, with 9 bases remaining between them. The CDR3 length is 12 residues. Germline CDR1 and CDR2: SGHNT and YENEEA. The CDR3 nucleotides are TGTGCCAGCAGCTTTGGAGGGGCCGAGCAGTACTTC. It is translated as CASSFGGAEQYF.

The V gene is TRBV7-8, the J gene TRBJ1-2; the D gene is possibly TRBD1 (6 bases). Germline V gene data show CDR1 as SGHVS and CDR2 as FQNEAQ. This CDR3 spans 15 amino acids. V lost 7 bases and J 3 bases, leaving 18 bases between the germline ends. The CDR3 bases are TGTGCCAGCACTCGTCGGGGGGGGCAGTACTATGGCTACACCTTC. This translates into CASTRRGGQYYGYTF.

This sequence joins TRBV1 and TRBJ2-3; the table gives TRBD2 as D, unverified against the DNA. TRBV1 is listed as a pseudogene. The CDR3 runs to 16 residues. CDR3 nucleotide sequence: TGCACCAGCAGCCAAGATCCTAGCGACTTCACAGATACGCAGTATTTT. Translating gives CTSSQDPSDFTDTQYF.

The count of this clone is one. The V and J genes are TRBV5-1 and TRBJ2-3; tentative D call: TRBD1 (7 bases). In germline, CDR1 is SGHRS, CDR2 YFSETQ. This CDR3 has 13 amino acids. Trimming stripped 3 bases from V and 6 bases from J, with 11 bases between. CDR3 DNA: TGCGCCAGCAGCTATCCAGGGGGGGATACGCAGTATTTT. It translates to CASSYPGGDTQYF.

The J gene is TRBJ2-2, the V gene TRBV5-1, with D maybe TRBD1 (5 bases). V lost 0 bases, J lost 2 bases, and 8 bases lay in between. Germline V gene sequence: CDR1 SGHRS, CDR2 YFSETQ. CDR3 length: 15 residues. The CDR3 is CASSLGDRNTGELFF. The CDR3 DNA follows: TGCGCCAGCAGCTTGGGAGACAGAAACACCGGGGAGCTGTTTTTT.

V gene TRBV11-2 combines with J gene TRBJ1-2; 9 positions agree with TRBD1. This CDR3 is 15 amino acids long. Germline assignment: CDR1 SGHAT and CDR2 FQNNGV. The ends lost 5 bases at V and 3 bases at J; junction bases unmatched: 7. Here the CDR3 reads CASSPGQGRDYGYTF. The DNA for the CDR3 is TGTGCCAGCAGCCCCGGACAGGGGAGGGACTATGGCTACACCTTC.

The chain carries TRBV29-1 and TRBJ2-1; TRBD2 matches at 12 bases. This CDR3 comprises 16 residues. Germline V gives CDR1 SQVTM, CDR2 ANQGSEA. Trimming cost V 3 bases and J 3 bases; bases outside gene matches: 6. The CDR3 reads CSVERASGGGYNEQFF. In nucleotides, the CDR3 is TGCAGCGTTGAGCGGGCTAGCGGGGGGGGCTACAATGAGCAGTTCTTC.

The J gene is TRBJ2-6, the V gene TRBV2, with D unclear. The CDR3 has 12 amino acids. Deletions cut 8 bases from V and 3 bases from J, with 5 bases between. Germline CDR1 SNHLY, CDR2 FYNNEI. CDR3 protein: CASGVGANVLTF. Written as DNA, the CDR3 is TGTGCCAGCGGAGTTGGGGCCAACGTCCTGACTTTC. The complete variable domain, with remaining parts taken from reference TRBV2 and TRBJ2-6, reads EPEVTQTPSHQVTQMGQEVILRCVPISNHLYFYWYRQILGQKVEFLVSFYNNEISEKSEIFDDQFSVERPDGSNFTLKIRSTKLEDSAMYFCASGVGANVLTFGAGSRLTVL.

A single count supports this clone. The J gene is TRBJ2-2, the V gene TRBV2, with D unclear. The CDR3 has 14 amino acids. Germline V gene lookup returns CDR1 SNHLY and CDR2 FYNNEI. V dropped 4 bases and J dropped 4 bases, with 10 bases sitting between them. The CDR3 here is CASSVVTFTGELFF. The CDR3 bases are TGTGCCAGCAGTGTCGTGACATTCACCGGGGAGCTGTTTTTT.

This rearrangement joins TRBV19 to TRBJ2-5; TRBD2 agrees at 8 bases. The CDR3 contains 15 residues. V lost 5 bases to trimming and J lost 5 bases; unmatched junction nucleotides: 10. CDR1 is LNHDA, CDR2 SQIVND, per germline (reference sequence). CDR3 region: CASSPWIAGRETQYF. DNA of the CDR3: TGTGCCAGTAGTCCCTGGATAGCGGGAAGGGAGACCCAGTACTTC.

This clone was seen a single time. The rearrangement joins TRBV10-2 to TRBJ1-1, with D tentatively TRBD1 (5 bases). The CDR3 sequence is 14 residues long. Germline CDR1 is WSHSY and CDR2 is SAAADI. V gave up 2 bases and J gave up 3 bases, with 10 bases separating them. Here the CDR3 DNA reads TGCGCCAGCAGTGAGGGGGGAGGGGACACTGAAGCTTTCTTT. It yields the protein CASSEGGGDTEAFF.

The sample holds a few counts of this clone. The CDR3 protein is CASSASVPGELFF. The DNA for the CDR3 is TGTGCCAGCAGTGCTAGCGTCCCCGGGGAGCTGTTTTTT. The rearrangement links TRBV2 to TRBJ2-2, with D possibly matching TRBD2 (6 bases). Germline CDR1 reads SNHLY; CDR2 reads FYNNEI. V was cut by 4 bases and J by 6 bases, with 9 bases left in between. The CDR3 covers 13 residues.

The chain couples TRBV19 to TRBJ2-3, with TRBD2 matching over 9 bases. The CDR3 has 15 amino acids. Germline values: CDR1 LNHDA, CDR2 SQIVND (reference sequence). Losses at the gene ends were 5 bases for V and 1 base for J; bases not matched to a gene: 4. DNA for the CDR3: TGTGCCAGTAGTCCCTGGACTAGCGGCACAGATACGCAGTATTTT. Amino acid sequence: CASSPWTSGTDTQYF.

The J gene is TRBJ2-3, the V gene TRBV7-2; 11 bases align to TRBD2. With 5 bases clipped from V and 3 bases from J, the junction kept 7 bases outside the gene matches. There are 16 residues in the CDR3. Looked up from germline, CDR1 is SGHTA and CDR2 is FQGNSA. Written as DNA, the CDR3 is TGTGCCAGCAGCCGTCTCCTAGCGGGGGGAACAGATACGCAGTATTTT. Its protein product is CASSRLLAGGTDTQYF.

This chain links TRBV12-3 or TRBV12-4 with TRBJ2-7; 12 bases are a match to TRBD2. Unmatched junction bases numbered 1, after V lost 5 bases and J lost 5 bases. There are 13 residues in the CDR3. This chain's CDR3 is CASSRTSGNEQYF. The CDR3, as DNA: TGTGCCAGCAGTCGGACTAGCGGGAACGAGCAGTACTTC.

This clone appeared once. Sequence at one end of the junction differs from germline and may be a read error. The chain couples TRBV3-1 (or the pseudogene TRBV3-2) to TRBJ1-1; tentatively, D is TRBD1 (6 bases). The CDR3 runs 16 residues. Germline V gene sequence: CDR1 LGHDT, CDR2 YNNKEL (reference sequence). The CDR3 protein is CARRNRGGRVNTEAFF. CDR3 coding DNA: TGTGCCCGCAGGAATCGGGGGGGGCGGGTAAACACTGAAGCTTTCTTT.